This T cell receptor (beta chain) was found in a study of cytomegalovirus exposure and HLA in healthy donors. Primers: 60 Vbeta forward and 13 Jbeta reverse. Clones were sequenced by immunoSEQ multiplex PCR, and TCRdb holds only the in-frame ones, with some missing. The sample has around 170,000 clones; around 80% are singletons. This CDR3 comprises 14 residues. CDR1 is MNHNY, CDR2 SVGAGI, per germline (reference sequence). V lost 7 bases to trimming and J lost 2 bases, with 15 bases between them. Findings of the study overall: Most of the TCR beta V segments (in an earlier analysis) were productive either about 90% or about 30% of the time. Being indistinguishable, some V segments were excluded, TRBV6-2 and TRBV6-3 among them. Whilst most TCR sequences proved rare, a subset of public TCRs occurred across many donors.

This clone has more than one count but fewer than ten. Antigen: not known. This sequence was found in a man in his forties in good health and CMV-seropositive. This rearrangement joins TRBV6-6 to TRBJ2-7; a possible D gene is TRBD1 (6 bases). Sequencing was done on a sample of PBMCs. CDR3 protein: CASIPSTGTYEQYF. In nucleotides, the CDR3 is TGTGCCAGCATCCCGTCGACAGGCACCTACGAGCAGTACTTC.